This T cell receptor beta chain was documented in a study of cytomegalovirus exposure and HLA in healthy donors. Broader study findings: Later analysis associated a missense DCLRE1C variant with TCR beta V- and J-gene trimming. When presence/absence was analysed, sequencing depth was taken to be roughly uniform across donors. Another analysis was done later, and it associated around 17,000 TCR beta sequences with HLA alleles at 0.05 false discovery rate.

Trimming took off 0 bases at V and 7 bases at J, with 4 bases between the two ends. The germline V gene encodes CDR1 SGDLS and CDR2 YYNGEE. This CDR3 region has 12 residues. There are a few counts of this clone. Its antigen is undetermined. The PCR ran on 60 Vbeta and 13 Jbeta primers. Measured with immunoSEQ multiplex PCR; TCRdb has only the in-frame clones, and not every one. The sample contains roughly 120,000 clones, about 80% of which appear only once. The TCR originated in a woman aged 55-69 years in good health and CMV-seropositive. J is TRBJ2-2 and V is TRBV9; no clear D. Specimen: PBMCs. DNA for the CDR3: TGTGCCAGCAGCGTAGCAGTCGGGGAGCTGTTTTTT. Translating gives CASSVAVGELFF.